The present T cell receptor beta chain was sequenced within a study of blood T cell repertoires in COVID-19. Some clones are missing from TCRdb's copy, which holds only in-frame ones; the method was immunoSEQ multiplex PCR. Of about 390,000 clones listed, about 86% are singletons. V lost 5 bases, J lost 4 bases, and 9 bases stayed unmatched. The CDR3 consists of 16 residues. Germline V gene lookup returns CDR1 SGHVS and CDR2 FNYEAQ. The rearrangement links TRBV7-6 to TRBJ2-1, with TRBD2 identical over 9 bases. Material: PBMCs or T cells enriched from blood (not recorded which). The TCR sequence derives from a woman aged 45-59 years who had recovered from COVID-19. CDR3 protein: CASSPQAGGTYNEQFF. The DNA of the CDR3 is TGTGCCAGCAGCCCACAAGCGGGGGGCACATACAATGAGCAGTTCTTC.